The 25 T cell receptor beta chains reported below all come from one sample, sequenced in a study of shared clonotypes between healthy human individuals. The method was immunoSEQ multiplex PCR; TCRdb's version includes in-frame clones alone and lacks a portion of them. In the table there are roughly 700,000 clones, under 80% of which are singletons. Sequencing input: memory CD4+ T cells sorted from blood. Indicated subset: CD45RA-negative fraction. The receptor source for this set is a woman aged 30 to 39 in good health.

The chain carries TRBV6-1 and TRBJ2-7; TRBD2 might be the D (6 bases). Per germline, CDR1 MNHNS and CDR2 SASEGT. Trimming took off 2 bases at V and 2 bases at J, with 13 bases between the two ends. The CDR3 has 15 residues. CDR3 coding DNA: TGTGCCAGCAGTGAACCGGGACTGATTCCCTACGAGCAGTACTTC. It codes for CASSEPGLIPYEQYF.

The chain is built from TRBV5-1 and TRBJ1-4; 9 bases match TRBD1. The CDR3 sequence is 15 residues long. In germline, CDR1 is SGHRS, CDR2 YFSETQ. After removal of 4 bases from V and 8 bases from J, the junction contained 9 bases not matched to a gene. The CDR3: CASSARTGAGEKLFF. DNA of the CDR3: TGCGCCAGCAGCGCACGGACAGGGGCGGGGGAAAAACTGTTTTTT.

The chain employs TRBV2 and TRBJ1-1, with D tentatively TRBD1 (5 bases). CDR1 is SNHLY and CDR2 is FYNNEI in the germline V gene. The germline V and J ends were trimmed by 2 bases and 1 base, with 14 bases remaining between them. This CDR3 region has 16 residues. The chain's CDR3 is CASSELAGVGNTEAFF. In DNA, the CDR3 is TGTGCCAGCAGTGAATTAGCGGGGGTCGGGAACACTGAAGCTTTCTTT.

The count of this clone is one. The CDR3 spells CASSTSQTSPAFF. CDR3 nucleotides: TGTGCCAGCAGCACCAGCCAGACCTCACCGGCTTTCTTT. The chain has TRBV6-5 and TRBJ1-1; D not resolved. Germline V gives CDR1 MNHEY, CDR2 SVGAGI. The CDR3 totals 13 residues. The V gene lost 6 bases and the J gene lost 11 bases, with 19 bases spanning the gap.

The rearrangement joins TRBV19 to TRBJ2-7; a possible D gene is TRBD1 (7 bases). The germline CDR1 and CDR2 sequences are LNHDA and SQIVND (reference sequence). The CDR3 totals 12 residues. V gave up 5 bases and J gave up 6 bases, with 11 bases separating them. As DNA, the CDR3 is TGTGCCAGTAGTGACAGGGAGGCCGAGCAGTACTTC. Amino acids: CASSDREAEQYF.

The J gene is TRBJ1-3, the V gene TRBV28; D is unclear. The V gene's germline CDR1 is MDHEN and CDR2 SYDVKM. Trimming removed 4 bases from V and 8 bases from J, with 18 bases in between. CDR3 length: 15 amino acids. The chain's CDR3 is CASSSPPLGLDTIYF. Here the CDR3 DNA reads TGTGCCAGCAGTTCGCCACCACTAGGACTGGACACCATATATTTT.

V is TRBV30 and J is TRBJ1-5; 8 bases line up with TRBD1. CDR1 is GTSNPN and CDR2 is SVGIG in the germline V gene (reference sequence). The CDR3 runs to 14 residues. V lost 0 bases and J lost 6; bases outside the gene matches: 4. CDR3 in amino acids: CAWSVHTGGQPQHF. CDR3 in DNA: TGTGCCTGGAGTGTACATACAGGGGGTCAGCCCCAGCATTTT.

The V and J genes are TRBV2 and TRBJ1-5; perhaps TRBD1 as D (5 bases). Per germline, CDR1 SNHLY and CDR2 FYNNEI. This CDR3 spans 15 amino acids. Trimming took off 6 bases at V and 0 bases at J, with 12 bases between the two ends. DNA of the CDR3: TGTGCCAGCAGACATGGGACGGTTAGCAATCAGCCCCAGCATTTT. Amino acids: CASRHGTVSNQPQHF.

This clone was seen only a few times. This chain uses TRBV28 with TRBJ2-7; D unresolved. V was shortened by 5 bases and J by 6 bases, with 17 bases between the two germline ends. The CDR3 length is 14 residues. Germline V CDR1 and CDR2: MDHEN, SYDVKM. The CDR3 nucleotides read TGTGCCAGCAGTCCCTCCCGTGTGTTAAGCGAGCAGTACTTC. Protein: CASSPSRVLSEQYF.

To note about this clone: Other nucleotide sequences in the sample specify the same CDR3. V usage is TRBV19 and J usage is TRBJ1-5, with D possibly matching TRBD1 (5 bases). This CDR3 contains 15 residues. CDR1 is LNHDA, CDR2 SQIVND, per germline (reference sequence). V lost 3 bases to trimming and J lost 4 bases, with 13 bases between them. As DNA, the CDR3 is TGTGCCAGTAGTATTAGTGGGGCGGTGAATCAGCCCCAGCATTTT. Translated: CASSISGAVNQPQHF.

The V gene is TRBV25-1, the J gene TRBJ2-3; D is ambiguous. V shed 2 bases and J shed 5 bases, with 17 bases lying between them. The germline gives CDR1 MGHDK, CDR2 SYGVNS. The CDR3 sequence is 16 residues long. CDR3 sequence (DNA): TGTGCCAGCAGTGAAAAAAACGTTGTGGACCAAGATACGCAGTATTTT. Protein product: CASSEKNVVDQDTQYF.

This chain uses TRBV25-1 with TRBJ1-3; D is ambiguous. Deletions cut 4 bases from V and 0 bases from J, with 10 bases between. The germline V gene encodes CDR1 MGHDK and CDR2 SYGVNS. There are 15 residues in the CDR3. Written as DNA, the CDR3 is TGTGCCAGCAGTGCGTTTATTGGCTCTGGAAACACCATATATTTT. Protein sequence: CASSAFIGSGNTIYF.

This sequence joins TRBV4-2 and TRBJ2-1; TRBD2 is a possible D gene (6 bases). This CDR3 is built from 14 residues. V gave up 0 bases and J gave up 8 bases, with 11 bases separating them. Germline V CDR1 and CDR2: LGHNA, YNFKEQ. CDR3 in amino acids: CASSQEAGRDEQFF. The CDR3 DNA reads TGTGCCAGCAGCCAAGAAGCGGGCCGGGATGAGCAGTTCTTC.

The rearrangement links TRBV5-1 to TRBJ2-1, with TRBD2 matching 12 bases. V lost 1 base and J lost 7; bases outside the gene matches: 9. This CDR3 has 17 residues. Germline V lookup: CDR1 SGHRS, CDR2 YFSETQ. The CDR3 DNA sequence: TGCGCCAGCAGCTTGAATCCGGGACTAGCGGGTGGGAATGAGCAGTTCTTC. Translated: CASSLNPGLAGGNEQFF.

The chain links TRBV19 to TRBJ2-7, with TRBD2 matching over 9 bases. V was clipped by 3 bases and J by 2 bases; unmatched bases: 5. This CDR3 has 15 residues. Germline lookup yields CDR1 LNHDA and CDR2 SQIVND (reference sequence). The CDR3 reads CASSMLLAGPYEQYF. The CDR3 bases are TGTGCCAGTAGTATGCTACTAGCGGGCCCCTACGAGCAGTACTTC.

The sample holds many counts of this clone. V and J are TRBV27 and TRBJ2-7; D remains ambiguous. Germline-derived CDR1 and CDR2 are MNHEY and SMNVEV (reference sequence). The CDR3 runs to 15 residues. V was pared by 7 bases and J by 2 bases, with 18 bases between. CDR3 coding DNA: TGTGCCAGCAAGTTTAAGAACGGTGGGCCCTACGAGCAGTACTTC. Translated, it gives CASKFKNGGPYEQYF.

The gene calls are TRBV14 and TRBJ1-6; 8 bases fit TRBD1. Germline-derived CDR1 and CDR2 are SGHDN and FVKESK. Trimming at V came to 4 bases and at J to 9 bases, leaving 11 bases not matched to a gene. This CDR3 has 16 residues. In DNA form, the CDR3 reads TGTGCCAGCAGCCGACCCGGACAGGGATGGAGTTCACCCCTCCACTTT. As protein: CASSRPGQGWSSPLHF.

CDR3 amino acids: CASSPRQGNYEQYF. The CDR3 bases are TGTGCCAGCAGCCCGAGACAGGGGAACTACGAGCAGTACTTC. This chain links TRBV7-9 with TRBJ2-7, with TRBD1 matching over 8 bases. Germline V lookup: CDR1 SEHNR, CDR2 FQNEAQ (reference sequence). The CDR3 covers 14 residues. V lost 5 bases to trimming and J lost 3 bases; unmatched junction nucleotides: 6. Together with reference TRBV7-9 and TRBJ2-7, the CDR3 gives the full variable domain: DTGVSQNPRHKITKRGQNVTFRCDPISEHNRLYWYRQTLGQGPEFLTYFQNEAQLEKSRLLSDRFSAERPKGSFSTLEIQRTEQGDSAMYLCASSPRQGNYEQYFGPGTRLTVT.

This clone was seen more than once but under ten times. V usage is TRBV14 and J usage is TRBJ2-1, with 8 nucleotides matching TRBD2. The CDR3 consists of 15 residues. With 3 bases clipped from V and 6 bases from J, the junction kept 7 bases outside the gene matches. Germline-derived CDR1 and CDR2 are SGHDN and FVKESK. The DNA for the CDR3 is TGTGCCAGCAGCCAGTATAGCGGGACTGCCAATGAGCAGTTCTTC. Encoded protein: CASSQYSGTANEQFF.

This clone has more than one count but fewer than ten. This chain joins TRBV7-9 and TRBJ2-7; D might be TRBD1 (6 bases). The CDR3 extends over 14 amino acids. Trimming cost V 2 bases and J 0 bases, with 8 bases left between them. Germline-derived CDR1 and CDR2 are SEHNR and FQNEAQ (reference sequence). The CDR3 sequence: CASSLRGFSYEQYF. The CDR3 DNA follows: TGTGCCAGCAGCTTAAGGGGGTTCTCCTACGAGCAGTACTTC.

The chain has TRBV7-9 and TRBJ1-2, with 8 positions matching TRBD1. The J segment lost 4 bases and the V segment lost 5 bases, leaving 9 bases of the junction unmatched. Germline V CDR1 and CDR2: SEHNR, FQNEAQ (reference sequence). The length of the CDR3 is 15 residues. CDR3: CASSPRTGLGYGYTF. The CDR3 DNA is TGTGCCAGCAGCCCCCGGACAGGGCTGGGCTATGGCTACACCTTC. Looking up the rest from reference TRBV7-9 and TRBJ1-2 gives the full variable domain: DTGVSQNPRHKITKRGQNVTFRCDPISEHNRLYWYRQTLGQGPEFLTYFQNEAQLEKSRLLSDRFSAERPKGSFSTLEIQRTEQGDSAMYLCASSPRTGLGYGYTFGSGTRLTVV.

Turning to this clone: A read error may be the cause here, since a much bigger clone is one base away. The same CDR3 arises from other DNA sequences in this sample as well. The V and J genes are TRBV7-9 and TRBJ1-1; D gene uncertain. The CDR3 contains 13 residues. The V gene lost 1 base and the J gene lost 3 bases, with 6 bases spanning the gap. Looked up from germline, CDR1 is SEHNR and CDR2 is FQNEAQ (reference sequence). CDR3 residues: CASSLVMDTEAFF. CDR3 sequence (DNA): TGTGCCAGCAGCTTAGTTATGGACACTGAAGCTTTCTTT.

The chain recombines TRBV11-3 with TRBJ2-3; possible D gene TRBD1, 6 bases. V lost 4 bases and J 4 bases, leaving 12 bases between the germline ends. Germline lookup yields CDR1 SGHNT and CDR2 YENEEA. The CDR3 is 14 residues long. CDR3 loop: CASSSRQASDTQYF. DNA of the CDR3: TGTGCCAGCAGCTCCAGACAGGCCTCAGATACGCAGTATTTT.

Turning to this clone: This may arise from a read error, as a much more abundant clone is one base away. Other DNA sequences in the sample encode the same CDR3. The CDR3 here is CASSPTGGGNQPQHF. In DNA, the CDR3 is TGTGCCAGCAGCCCGACAGGGGGCGGCAATCAGCCCCAGCATTTT. The rearrangement joins TRBV7-9 to TRBJ1-5; TRBD1 agrees at 10 bases. CDR1 SEHNR and CDR2 FQNEAQ come from the germline V gene (reference sequence). V dropped 5 bases and J dropped 2; count of bases not matched to a gene: 3. The CDR3 sequence is 15 residues long.

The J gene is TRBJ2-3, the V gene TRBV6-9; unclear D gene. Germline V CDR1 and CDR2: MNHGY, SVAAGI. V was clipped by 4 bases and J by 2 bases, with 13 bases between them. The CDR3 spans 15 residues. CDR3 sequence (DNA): TGTGCCAGCAGTTCCCGGGCCAGGTCCACAGATACGCAGTATTTT. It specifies CASSSRARSTDTQYF.